The clone carrying this T cell receptor (beta chain) was seen only a few times. The antigen is not known. This specimen comes from a study of beta chain features in type 1 diabetes. The study, taken as a whole, reports: Shorter TCRB CDR3s, moderately but significantly so, were found in Type 1 diabetes patients in all four CD4+ subsets. Reads derived from cDNA could over-represent cells showing high TCR expression.

It was one heparinised blood draw, averaging roughly 120 mL, that each donor gave. Every sorted population was more than 95% pure. There are 22 residues in the CDR3. Germline loops: CDR1 MGHRA, CDR2 YSYEKL. Between the trimmed V and J ends, which lost 2 bases and 6 bases, there was a span of 35 bases. The isolated RNA, all of it, was reverse transcribed, so expressed TCRB transcripts were what got sequenced. Mean read depth for naive, central memory and regulatory T cell samples was 3 million to 4.5 million reads. Profiling relied on immunoSEQ multiplex PCR, and the TCRdb table lists in-frame clones only, not all of them. The sample contains about 340,000 clones, roughly 14% of which appear only once.

The receptor's source is a young woman with type 1 diabetes. Sequencing was carried out using naive CD4+ T cells from blood. The chain is built from TRBV4-1 and TRBJ2-1, with D maybe TRBD2 (6 bases). The CDR3 spells CASSQFRVWSGGNRALGNEQFF. In DNA, the CDR3 is TGCGCCAGCAGCCAATTTCGCGTTTGGTCAGGAGGGAATAGGGCCTTGGGCAATGAGCAGTTCTTC.